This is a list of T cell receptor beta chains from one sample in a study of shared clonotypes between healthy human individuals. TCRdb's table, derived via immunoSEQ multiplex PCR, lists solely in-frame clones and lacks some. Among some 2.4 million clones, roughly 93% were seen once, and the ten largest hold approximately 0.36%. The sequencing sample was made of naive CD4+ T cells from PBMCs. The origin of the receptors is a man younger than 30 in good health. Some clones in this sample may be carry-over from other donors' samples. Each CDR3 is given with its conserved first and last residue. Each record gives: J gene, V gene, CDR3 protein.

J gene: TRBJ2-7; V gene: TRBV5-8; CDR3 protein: CASSEGQNYEQYF
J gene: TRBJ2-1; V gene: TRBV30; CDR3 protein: CAWSVIPVQQFF
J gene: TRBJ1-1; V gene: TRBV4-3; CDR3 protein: CASSQDKGLMNTEAFF
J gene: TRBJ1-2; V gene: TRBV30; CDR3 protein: CAWSPRQGYTF
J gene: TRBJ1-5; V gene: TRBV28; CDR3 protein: CASSFGRGRQPQHF
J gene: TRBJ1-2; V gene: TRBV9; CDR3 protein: CASSALPNYGYTF
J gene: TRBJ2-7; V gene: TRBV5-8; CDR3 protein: CASSLRTGGYEQYF
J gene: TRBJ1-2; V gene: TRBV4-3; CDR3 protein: CASSPEASQGGYGYTF
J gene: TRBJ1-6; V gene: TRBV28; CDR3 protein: CASGGRGGSPLHF
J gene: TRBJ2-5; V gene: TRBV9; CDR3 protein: CASSATGLAGGETQYF
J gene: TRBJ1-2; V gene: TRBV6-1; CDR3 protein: CASRPNYGYTF
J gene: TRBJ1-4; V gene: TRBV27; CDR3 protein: CANWTGFGEKLFF
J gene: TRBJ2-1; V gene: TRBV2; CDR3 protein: CASSRGTSSYNEQFF
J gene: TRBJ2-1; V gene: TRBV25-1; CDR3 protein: CASSRDRVYEQFF
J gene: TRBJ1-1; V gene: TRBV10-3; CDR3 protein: CAISALNRALNTEAFF
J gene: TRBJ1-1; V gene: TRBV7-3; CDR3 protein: CARRQGGENTEAFF
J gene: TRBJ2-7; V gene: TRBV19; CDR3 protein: CASSNSRGNYEQYF
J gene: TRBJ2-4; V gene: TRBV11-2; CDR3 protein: CASSAPHAGDIQYF
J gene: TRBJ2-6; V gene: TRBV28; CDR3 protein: CASSLWSSGANVLTF
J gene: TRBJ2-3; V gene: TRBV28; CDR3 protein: CASSRGLNTDTQYF
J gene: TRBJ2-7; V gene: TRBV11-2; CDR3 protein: CASSRETSGTYEQYF
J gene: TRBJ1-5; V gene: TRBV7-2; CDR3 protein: CASSLGTGNQPQHF
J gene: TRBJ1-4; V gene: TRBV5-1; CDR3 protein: CASSLGSTKEKLFF
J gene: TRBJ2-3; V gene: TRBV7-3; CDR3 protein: CASSPSGAYTQYF
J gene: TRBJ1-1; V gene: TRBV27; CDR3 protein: CASSFAGMNTEAFF
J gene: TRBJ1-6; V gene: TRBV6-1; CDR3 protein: CASSRSGTGASPLHF
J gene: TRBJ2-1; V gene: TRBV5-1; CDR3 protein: CASSTTGSSYNEQFF
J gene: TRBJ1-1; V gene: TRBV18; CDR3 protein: CASSPLMGALNTEAFF
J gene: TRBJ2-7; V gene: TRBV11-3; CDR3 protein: CASSLGPRREQYF
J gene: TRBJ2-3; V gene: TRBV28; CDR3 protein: CASSPLPEGTQYF
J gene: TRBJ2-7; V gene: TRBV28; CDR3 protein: CASSPPRRVEQYF
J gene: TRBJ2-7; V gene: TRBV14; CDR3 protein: CASSQVSLYEQYF
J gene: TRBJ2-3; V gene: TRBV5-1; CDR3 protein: CASSVDSSTDTQYF
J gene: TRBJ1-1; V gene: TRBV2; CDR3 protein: CASSEVGLPDGEAFF
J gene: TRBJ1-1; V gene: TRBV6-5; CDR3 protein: CASTLNPPWGTEAFF
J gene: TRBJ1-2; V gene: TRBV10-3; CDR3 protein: CAISESPGGDSYGYTF
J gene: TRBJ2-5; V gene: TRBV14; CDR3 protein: CASSQDPAGTQYF
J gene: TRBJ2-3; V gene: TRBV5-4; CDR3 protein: CASSLEPPSTDTQYF
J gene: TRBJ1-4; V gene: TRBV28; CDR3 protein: CASSLSEKLFF
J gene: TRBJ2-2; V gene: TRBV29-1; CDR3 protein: CSVEGRGTSTGELFF
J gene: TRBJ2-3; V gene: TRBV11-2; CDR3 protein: CASSPTGWADTQYF
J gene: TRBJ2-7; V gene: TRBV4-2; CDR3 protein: CASSHPTGLAGGSRYEQYF
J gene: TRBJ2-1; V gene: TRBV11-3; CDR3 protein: CASSPRDRGTYNEQFF
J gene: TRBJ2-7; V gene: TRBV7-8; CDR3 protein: CASRGTRRTNATPYEQYF
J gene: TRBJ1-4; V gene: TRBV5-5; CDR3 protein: CASAYRGRATNEKLFF
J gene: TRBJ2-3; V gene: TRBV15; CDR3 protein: CATSRVSGTDTQYF
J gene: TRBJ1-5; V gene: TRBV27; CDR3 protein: CASSFGRANQPQHF
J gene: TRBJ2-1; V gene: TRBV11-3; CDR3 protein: CASSLGGLYNEQFF
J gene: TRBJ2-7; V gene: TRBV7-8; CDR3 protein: CASSPNVAGSSYEQYF
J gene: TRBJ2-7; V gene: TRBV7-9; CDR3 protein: CASIPGSGSYEQYF
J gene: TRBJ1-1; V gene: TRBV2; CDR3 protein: CASSGGVGTEAFF
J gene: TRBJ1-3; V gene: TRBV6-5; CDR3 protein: CASSYSILPSGNTIYF
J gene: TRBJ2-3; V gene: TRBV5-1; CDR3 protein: CASSLQRGGTRTDTQYF